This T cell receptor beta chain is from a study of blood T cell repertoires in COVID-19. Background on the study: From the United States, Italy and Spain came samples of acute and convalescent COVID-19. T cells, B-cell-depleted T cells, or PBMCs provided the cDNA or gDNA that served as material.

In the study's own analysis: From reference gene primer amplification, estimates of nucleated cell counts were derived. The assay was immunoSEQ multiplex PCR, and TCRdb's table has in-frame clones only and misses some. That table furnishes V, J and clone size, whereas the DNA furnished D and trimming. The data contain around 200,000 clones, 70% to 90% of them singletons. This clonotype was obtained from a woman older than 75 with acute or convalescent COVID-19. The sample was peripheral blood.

Here the CDR3 reads CSAWAGAEKLFF. In nucleotides, the CDR3 is TGCAGCGCGTGGGCAGGTGCTGAAAAACTGTTTTTT. The J gene is TRBJ1-4, the V gene TRBV29-1; D unresolved. The V and J ends lost 7 bases and 7 bases respectively, with 13 bases between them. The CDR3 runs to 12 residues. Germline CDR1 is SQVTM and CDR2 is ANQGSEA.